This T cell receptor (beta chain) was obtained from a study of CD8 T cells in Susac syndrome. An input of 0.5 to 1 ug of RNA was subjected to reverse transcription using random hexamers. TCRdb reprocessed the immunoSEQ multiplex PCR reads via MiXCR and lists one record per CDR3 protein. The sample includes 130,000 or so distinct CDR3 sequences, roughly 92% of them seen just once. CDR3 size: 16 residues. CDR1 and CDR2 from the germline V gene are SGHAT and FQNNGV. V was pared by 1 base and J by 0 bases, with 10 bases between. This clonotype was sampled from a human donor in good health. The chain is built from TRBV11-2 and TRBJ1-3; possibly TRBD1 for D (5 bases). Sequences were obtained from CD4+ T cells from PBMCs. CDR3 coding DNA: TGTGCCAGCAGCTTAGTAGCCGGGACCTCTGGAAACACCATATATTTT. It translates to CASSLVAGTSGNTIYF.